A single sample gave rise to the 26 T cell receptor beta chains below, sequenced in a study of cytomegalovirus exposure and HLA in healthy donors. In the PCR, 60 Vbeta and 13 Jbeta primers were used. TCRdb keeps only in-frame clones here, not all; method: immunoSEQ multiplex PCR. The table lists 100,000 to 150,000 clones, less than 80% of them singletons. Sequencing used PBMCs. These receptors all come from a man aged 40-55 years in good health and CMV-seropositive.

The chain combines TRBV5-1 with TRBJ1-2; 10 bases align to TRBD1. Trimming took 4 bases from V and 6 from J; bases not matched to a gene: 3. Germline V lookup: CDR1 SGHRS, CDR2 YFSETQ. The CDR3 consists of 13 residues. As DNA, the CDR3 is TGCGCCAGCAGCCCTGACAGGGGGCATGGCTACACCTTC. Translating gives CASSPDRGHGYTF. Complete variable domain (other parts from reference TRBV5-1 and TRBJ1-2): KAGVTQTPRYLIKTRGQQVTLSCSPISGHRSVSWYQQTPGQGLQFLFEYFSETQRNKGNFPGRFSGRQFSNSRSEMNVSTLELGDSALYLCASSPDRGHGYTFGSGTRLTVV.

V gene TRBV28 combines with J gene TRBJ1-1; 8 nucleotides match TRBD1. Per germline, CDR1 MDHEN and CDR2 SYDVKM. V gave up 7 bases and J gave up 7 bases; unmatched junction bases: 14. The CDR3 is 15 amino acids. The CDR3 here is CASKKNRGIVLEAFF. Written as DNA, the CDR3 is TGTGCCAGCAAAAAAAACAGGGGGATTGTACTTGAAGCTTTCTTT.

This chain links TRBV11-3 with TRBJ2-5; 11 bases agree with TRBD2. Looked up from germline, CDR1 is SGHNT and CDR2 is YENEEA. V shed 3 bases, J shed 2 bases, and the junction held 2 bases outside the gene matches. The CDR3 covers 15 residues. CDR3 nucleotide sequence: TGTGCCAGCAGCTTCGGACTAGCGGGTCAAGAGACCCAGTACTTC. Its protein is CASSFGLAGQETQYF.

This clone has just a few counts. V gene TRBV7-2 combines with J gene TRBJ2-3, with D tentatively TRBD1 (6 bases). The V and J ends lost 0 bases and 3 bases respectively, with 7 bases between them. The V gene's germline CDR1 is SGHTA and CDR2 FQGNSA. This CDR3 has 14 residues. The DNA of the CDR3 is TGTGCCAGCAGCTTAGCAGGACAGACAGATACGCAGTATTTT. Amino acid sequence: CASSLAGQTDTQYF.

V is TRBV29-1 and J is TRBJ1-1, with D uncertain. This CDR3 has 16 residues. Trimming stripped 4 bases from V and 3 bases from J, with 21 bases between. Germline values: CDR1 SQVTM, CDR2 ANQGSEA. The chain's CDR3 is CSVAGNLGRLDTEAFF. CDR3 nucleotides: TGCAGCGTTGCAGGTAATTTGGGGAGGCTGGACACTGAAGCTTTCTTT.

The chain combines TRBV9 with TRBJ2-5; D not resolved. The CDR3 loop spans 14 amino acids. CDR1 is SGDLS, CDR2 YYNGEE, per germline. Trimming took off 0 bases at V and 5 bases at J, with 11 bases between the two ends. CDR3 amino acids: CASSVDRFGETQYF. For the CDR3, the DNA is TGTGCCAGCAGCGTAGATCGATTTGGCGAGACCCAGTACTTC.

The J gene is TRBJ2-3, the V gene TRBV5-6; 10 bases match TRBD2. V was clipped by 4 bases and J by 2 bases; unmatched bases: 10. Germline V CDR1 and CDR2: SGHDT, YYEEEE. The CDR3 covers 17 residues. This CDR3 reads CASSASLAGDLTDTQYF. The CDR3 nucleotides read TGTGCCAGCAGCGCTTCTCTAGCGGGGGACCTCACAGATACGCAGTATTTT.

This rearrangement joins TRBV6-1 to TRBJ2-7, with TRBD2 identical over 9 bases. The V segment lost 2 bases and the J segment 3 bases; nucleotides outside the gene matches: 5. CDR1 is MNHNS and CDR2 is SASEGT in the germline V gene. The CDR3 extends over 15 amino acids. DNA for the CDR3: TGTGCCAGCAGTGAAAGGGATAGCGGGGGCTACGAGCAGTACTTC. This encodes CASSERDSGGYEQYF.

The chain has TRBV5-1 and TRBJ1-4; 7 bases map to TRBD1. The trim removed 4 bases at V and 3 bases at J, leaving 3 bases unmatched. Per germline, CDR1 SGHRS and CDR2 YFSETQ. The CDR3 has 14 residues. CDR3 in DNA: TGCGCCAGCAGCCTAGGGACAGCTAATGAAAAACTGTTTTTT. Translation: CASSLGTANEKLFF.

The chain is built from TRBV18 and TRBJ2-3; D perhaps matches TRBD1 (5 bases). Germline assignment: CDR1 KGHSH and CDR2 LQKENI. V was pared by 3 bases and J by 4 bases, with 8 bases between. This CDR3 has 13 amino acids. The CDR3 coding sequence is TGTGCCAGCTCACCTGACAGAGCAGATACGCAGTATTTT. It codes for CASSPDRADTQYF.

This clone was detected once. The gene calls are TRBV2 and TRBJ2-2, with D unclear. V dropped 6 bases and J dropped 1 base, with 12 bases sitting between them. Germline CDR1 and CDR2: SNHLY and FYNNEI. There are 15 residues in the CDR3. CDR3 bases: TGTGCCAGCAGCGTAAATTCGCGGAACACCGGGGAGCTGTTTTTT. This translates into CASSVNSRNTGELFF.

This clone showed up just once. The V call is TRBV19, the J call TRBJ2-3; 8 nucleotides align to TRBD2. V lost 0 bases and J lost 1; bases outside the gene matches: 6. The CDR3 is 17 amino acids. CDR1 is LNHDA, CDR2 SQIVND, per germline (reference sequence). The CDR3: CASSIDHGLAGTDTQYF. The CDR3 bases are TGTGCCAGTAGTATAGACCACGGACTAGCCGGCACAGATACGCAGTATTTT.

This chain connects TRBV5-3 to TRBJ1-1; 11 bases line up with TRBD1. TRBV5-3 is treated as an ORF (open reading frame) with a function not yet certain. The CDR3 sequence is 16 residues long. The V gene end was trimmed by 3 bases and the J gene end by 3 bases; junction bases not matched to a gene: 7. The CDR3 reads CARSWAGQGAYTEAFF. The CDR3, as DNA: TGTGCCAGAAGCTGGGCTGGACAGGGGGCATACACTGAAGCTTTCTTT.

V and J are TRBV19 and TRBJ2-7, with 7 nucleotides matching TRBD1. Germline CDR1 reads LNHDA; CDR2 reads SQIVND (reference sequence). The CDR3 loop spans 12 amino acids. With V trimmed by 7 bases and J by 3 bases, 3 bases remained unmatched. The CDR3 region is CASTGTDYEQYF. CDR3 nucleotide sequence: TGTGCCAGTACCGGGACAGACTACGAGCAGTACTTC. Looking up the rest from reference TRBV19 and TRBJ2-7 gives the full variable domain: DGGITQSPKYLFRKEGQNVTLSCEQNLNHDAMYWYRQDPGQGLRLIYYSQIVNDFQKGDIAEGYSVSREKKESFPLTVTSAQKNPTAFYLCASTGTDYEQYFGPGTRLTVT.

In its sample, this clone was seen once. The chain joins TRBV9 to TRBJ2-7; TRBD1 might be the D (5 bases). CDR3 length equals 15 residues. CDR1 SGDLS and CDR2 YYNGEE come from the germline V gene. The V end was cut by 1 base, the J end by 2 bases, with 13 bases between. CDR3 nucleotides: TGTGCCAGCAGCGTAACGGTAGGGGCTCCCTACGAGCAGTACTTC. Its translation: CASSVTVGAPYEQYF.

The table lists this clone with a count of one. This chain links TRBV18 with TRBJ1-1; D gene uncertain. The CDR3 extends over 15 amino acids. Deletions cut 3 bases from V and 0 bases from J, with 11 bases between. The germline V gene has CDR1 KGHSH and CDR2 LQKENI. The CDR3 region has the DNA TGTGCCAGCTCACCCGGTATAAGTTTGAACACTGAAGCTTTCTTT. It specifies CASSPGISLNTEAFF.

The sample holds a few counts of this clone. The V call is TRBV18, the J call TRBJ1-1, with 8 bases that match TRBD1. The CDR3 runs 14 residues. V lost 5 bases to trimming and J lost 2 bases; unmatched junction nucleotides: 4. The germline V gene encodes CDR1 KGHSH and CDR2 LQKENI. Here the CDR3 DNA reads TGTGCCAGCTCAGTGACAGGGGACAACACTGAAGCTTTCTTT. Encoded protein: CASSVTGDNTEAFF. The full variable domain, completed using reference TRBV18 and TRBJ1-1, is NAGVMQNPRHLVRRRGQEARLRCSPMKGHSHVYWYRQLPEEGLKFMVYLQKENIIDESGMPKERFSAEFPKEGPSILRIQQVVRGDSAAYFCASSVTGDNTEAFFGQGTRLTVV.

To note about this clone: Other DNA sequences within the sample encode an identical CDR3. The rearrangement joins TRBV10-3 to TRBJ1-1, with a tentative D call TRBD1 (6 bases). CDR1 and CDR2 (germline): ENHRY, SYGVKD. CDR3 length equals 13 residues. The V gene lost 3 bases and the J gene lost 1 base, with 6 bases spanning the gap. The CDR3 spells CAISEQGNTEAFF. In DNA form, the CDR3 reads TGTGCCATCAGTGAACAGGGGAACACTGAAGCTTTCTTT.

CDR3 sequence: CASSLGRGNTEAFF. The CDR3 DNA is TGTGCCAGCTCACTAGGACGGGGGAACACTGAAGCTTTCTTT. This sequence joins TRBV18 and TRBJ1-1; no clear D gene. Germline-derived CDR1 and CDR2 are KGHSH and LQKENI. Between the trimmed V and J ends, which lost 4 bases and 1 base, there was a span of 10 bases. This CDR3 spans 14 amino acids.

The chain employs TRBV9 and TRBJ2-1; 14 bases are shared with TRBD2. Looked up from germline, CDR1 is SGDLS and CDR2 is YYNGEE. This CDR3 spans 17 amino acids. V trimming: 0 bases; J trimming: 4 bases; junction bases outside the gene matches: 3. The CDR3 nucleotides are TGTGCCAGCAGCGTAGGGACTAGCGGGAGGATATACAATGAGCAGTTCTTC. Protein sequence: CASSVGTSGRIYNEQFF.

This clone was counted between two and nine times. This rearrangement joins TRBV30 to TRBJ2-1; 11 nucleotides line up with TRBD2. Per germline, CDR1 GTSNPN and CDR2 SVGIG (reference sequence). The V gene end was trimmed by 3 bases and the J gene end by 4 bases; junction bases not matched to a gene: 8. This CDR3 region has 16 residues. DNA for the CDR3: TGTGCCTGGAGACCTAGCGGGGGGTTCCGTTACAATGAGCAGTTCTTC. Encoded protein: CAWRPSGGFRYNEQFF.

This chain uses TRBV28 with TRBJ2-1; 13 bases align to TRBD2. This CDR3 is built from 17 residues. CDR1 is MDHEN and CDR2 is SYDVKM in the germline V gene. Unmatched junction bases numbered 12, after V lost 10 bases and J lost 3 bases. CDR3 DNA: TGTGCCACCATTCCCCGGACTAGCGGGGGTGGCTACAATGAGCAGTTCTTC. Protein: CATIPRTSGGGYNEQFF.

This chain connects TRBV2 to TRBJ1-2, with D unresolved. The V end was cut by 4 bases, the J end by 3 bases, with 12 bases between. The CDR3 covers 14 residues. Germline lookup yields CDR1 SNHLY and CDR2 FYNNEI. CDR3 in amino acids: CASSGDVRDYGYTF. The CDR3 DNA sequence: TGTGCCAGCAGTGGCGATGTAAGAGACTATGGCTACACCTTC.

V is TRBV11-1 and J is TRBJ2-7; 7 nucleotides match TRBD2. This CDR3 region has 14 residues. Germline lookup yields CDR1 SGHAT and CDR2 FQDESV (reference sequence). The junction had 8 bases not matched to a gene; V was cut back by 6 bases and J by 3 bases. The DNA for the CDR3 is TGTGCCAGCAGTCCCGCCGGGACTAACTACGAGCAGTACTTC. Translating it yields CASSPAGTNYEQYF.

The V and J genes are TRBV7-9 and TRBJ1-2; 9 nucleotides line up with TRBD1. V gave up 3 bases and J gave up 4 bases; unmatched junction bases: 6. Germline V gene lookup returns CDR1 SEHNR and CDR2 FQNEAQ (reference sequence). This CDR3 region has 15 residues. Here the CDR3 reads CASSLGTGSGYGYTF. CDR3 nucleotide sequence: TGTGCCAGCAGCTTGGGGACAGGGTCTGGCTATGGCTACACCTTC.

The gene calls are TRBV9 and TRBJ1-2, with D unclear. CDR1 and CDR2 (germline): SGDLS, YYNGEE. This CDR3 is 14 amino acids long. V was trimmed by 0 bases and J by 2 bases, leaving 8 bases between them. The chain's CDR3 is CASSVEARNYGYTF. CDR3 nucleotides: TGTGCCAGCAGCGTAGAGGCCAGGAACTATGGCTACACCTTC.